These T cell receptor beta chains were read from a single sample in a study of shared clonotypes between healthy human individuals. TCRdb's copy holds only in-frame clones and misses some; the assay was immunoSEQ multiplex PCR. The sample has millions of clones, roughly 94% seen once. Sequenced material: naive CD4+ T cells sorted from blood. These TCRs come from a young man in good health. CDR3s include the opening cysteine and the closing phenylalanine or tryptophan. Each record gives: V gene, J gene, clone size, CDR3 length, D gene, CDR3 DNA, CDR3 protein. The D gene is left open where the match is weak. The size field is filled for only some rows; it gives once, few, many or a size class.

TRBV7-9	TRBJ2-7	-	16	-	TGTGCCAGCAGCTTAGCCGACCCTCAGGAATCCTACGAGCAGTACTTC	CASSLADPQESYEQYF
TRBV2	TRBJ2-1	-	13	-	TGTGCCAGCAGTTGGGACCTCTACAATGAGCAGTTCTTC	CASSWDLYNEQFF
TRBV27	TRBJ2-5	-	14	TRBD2	TGTGCCAGCACCCCTAGCGGGGGACAAGAGACCCAGTACTTC	CASTPSGGQETQYF
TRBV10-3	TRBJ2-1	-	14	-	TGTGCCATCAGCGAGACGGCCTCACCCAATGAGCAGTTCTTC	CAISETASPNEQFF
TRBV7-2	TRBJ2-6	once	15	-	TGTGCCAGCAGCGTACAGGGTTCTGGGGCCAACGTCCTGACTTTC	CASSVQGSGANVLTF
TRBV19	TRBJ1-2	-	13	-	TGTGCCAGTAGTACTCTAAGGTCATATGGCTACACCTTC	CASSTLRSYGYTF
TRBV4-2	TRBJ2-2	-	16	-	TGTGCCAGCAGCCAAGTGGGTCTAGCGAGCCCCGGGGAGCTGTTTTTT	CASSQVGLASPGELFF
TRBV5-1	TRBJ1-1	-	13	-	TGCGCCAGCAGCCGGATCGTGAACACTGAAGCTTTCTTT	CASSRIVNTEAFF
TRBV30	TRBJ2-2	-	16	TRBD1	TGTGCCTGGGATTTAGGACAGGGGAGAACCACCGGGGAGCTGTTTTTT	CAWDLGQGRTTGELFF
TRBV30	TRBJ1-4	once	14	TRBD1	TGTGCCTCAGAATATACAGGGGGGATTGGAAAACTGTTTTTT	CASEYTGGIGKLFF
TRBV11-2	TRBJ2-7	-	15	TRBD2	TGTGCCAGCAGCTTACCCCGGGGGGGGTACCCCGAGCAGTACTTC	CASSLPRGGYPEQYF
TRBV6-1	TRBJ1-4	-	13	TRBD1	TGTGCCAGCAGTTCGGGACAGGATGAAAAACTGTTTTTT	CASSSGQDEKLFF
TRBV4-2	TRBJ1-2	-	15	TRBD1	TGTGCCAGCAGCCAAGAGGAGGGACAGGGTAGAGGCTACACCTTC	CASSQEEGQGRGYTF
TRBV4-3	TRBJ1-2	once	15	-	TGCGCCAGCAGCCAAGAGGAAAAGGGGAACTATGGCTACACCTTC	CASSQEEKGNYGYTF
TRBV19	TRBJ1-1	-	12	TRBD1	TGTGCCAGCCGTCAGGGGGCTACTGAAGCTTTCTTT	CASRQGATEAFF
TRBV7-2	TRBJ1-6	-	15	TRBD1	TGTGCCAGCAGCTCTTGGACAGGGGGAGATTCACCCCTCCACTTT	CASSSWTGGDSPLHF
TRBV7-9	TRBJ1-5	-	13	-	TGTGCCAGCAGCTTAGCGGGAAGTCAGCCCCAGCATTTT	CASSLAGSQPQHF
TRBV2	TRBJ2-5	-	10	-	TGTGCCAGCAGAGCGGAGACCCAGTACTTC	CASRAETQYF
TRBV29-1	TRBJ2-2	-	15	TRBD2	TGCAGCGTTCGCACTAGCGGGGGAAACACCGGGGAGCTGTTTTTT	CSVRTSGGNTGELFF
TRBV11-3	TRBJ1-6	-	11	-	TGTGCCAGCAGATCCAATTCACCCCTCCACTTT	CASRSNSPLHF
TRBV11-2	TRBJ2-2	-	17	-	TGTGCCAGCAGCTCCCTTCCACCCCTCTCTGGTACCGGGGAGCTGTTTTTT	CASSSLPPLSGTGELFF
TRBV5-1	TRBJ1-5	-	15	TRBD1	TGCGCCAGCAGCTGGAGCCCCGGGACAGATCAGCCCCAGCATTTT	CASSWSPGTDQPQHF
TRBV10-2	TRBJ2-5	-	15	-	TGCGCCAGCAGTGAGTCAACTAGCCTCCAAGAGACCCAGTACTTC	CASSESTSLQETQYF
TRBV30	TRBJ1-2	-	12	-	TGTGCCTGGAAGGGGTCAAGCTATGGCTACACCTTC	CAWKGSSYGYTF
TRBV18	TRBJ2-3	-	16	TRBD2	TGTGCCAGCTCGAACCTAGCGGGAGTCGCGACAGATACGCAGTATTTT	CASSNLAGVATDTQYF
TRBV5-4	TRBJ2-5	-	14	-	TGTGCCAGCAGACCGGGACCTTCGGAAGAGACCCAGTACTTC	CASRPGPSEETQYF
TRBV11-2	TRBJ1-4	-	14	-	TGTGCCAGCAGCCCAACAGGGATGGATGAAAAACTGTTTTTT	CASSPTGMDEKLFF
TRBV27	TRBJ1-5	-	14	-	TGTGCCAGCAACTCAGGACGGTCGCTAATGCCCCAGCATTTT	CASNSGRSLMPQHF
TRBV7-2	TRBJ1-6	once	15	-	TGTGCCAGCAGCTTGGGTGCAGGGCAGAATTCACCCCTCCACTTT	CASSLGAGQNSPLHF
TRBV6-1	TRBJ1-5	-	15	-	TGTGCCAGCAGTGAAGCTAGGGGGATCGGGCAGCCCCAGCATTTT	CASSEARGIGQPQHF
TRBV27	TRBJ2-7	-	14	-	TGTGCCAGCAGTTTACGGCGGGCTTCCTACGAGCAGTACTTC	CASSLRRASYEQYF
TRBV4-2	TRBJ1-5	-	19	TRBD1	TGTGCCAGCAGCCCGGGGTGGCAGGGGGCGGCCGGGCTCAACCAGCCCCAGCATTTT	CASSPGWQGAAGLNQPQHF
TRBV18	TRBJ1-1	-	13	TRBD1	TGTGCCAGCTCACCCGACAGGGTCGCTGAAGCTTTCTTT	CASSPDRVAEAFF
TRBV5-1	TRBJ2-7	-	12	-	TGCGCCAATATCGGGACAAGGTACGAGCAGTACTTC	CANIGTRYEQYF
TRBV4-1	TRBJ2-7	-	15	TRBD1	TGCGCCAGCAGCCAAGGGACAGGGGATTCCTACGAGCAGTACTTC	CASSQGTGDSYEQYF
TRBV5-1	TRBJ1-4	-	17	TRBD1	TGCGCCAGCAGCCCCTCCGGGACAGGCGGGCCCGGGGAAAAACTGTTTTTT	CASSPSGTGGPGEKLFF
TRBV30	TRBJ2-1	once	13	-	TGTGCCTGGAAGGAGAGCTCCTACAATGAGCAGTTCTTC	CAWKESSYNEQFF
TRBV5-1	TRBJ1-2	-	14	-	TGCGCCACGGGGGAGATGCCTGGGAACTATGGCTACACCTTC	CATGEMPGNYGYTF
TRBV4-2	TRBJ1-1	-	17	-	TGTGCCAGCAGCCAAGATTTGGTTTGGCAGGGGAACACTGAAGCTTTCTTT	CASSQDLVWQGNTEAFF
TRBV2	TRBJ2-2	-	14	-	TGTGCCAGCAGTCTCTTCAAAGACACCGGGGAGCTGTTTTTT	CASSLFKDTGELFF
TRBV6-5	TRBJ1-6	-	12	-	TGTGCCAGTCGACAGTCTAATTCACCCCTCCACTTT	CASRQSNSPLHF
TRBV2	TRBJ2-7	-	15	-	TGTGCCAGCAGTGACCTTCCAGGGTCGCCTTACGAGCAGTACTTC	CASSDLPGSPYEQYF
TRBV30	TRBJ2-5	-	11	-	TGTGCCTGGAGTGTTCTAGAGACCCAGTACTTC	CAWSVLETQYF
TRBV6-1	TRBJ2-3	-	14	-	TGTGCCAGCAGGATCCCGGGCGGCACAGATACGCAGTATTTT	CASRIPGGTDTQYF
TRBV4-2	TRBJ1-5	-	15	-	TGTGCCAGCAGCCAAGGTTACAGGGAAGATCAGCCCCAGCATTTT	CASSQGYREDQPQHF
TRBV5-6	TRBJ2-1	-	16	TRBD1	TGTGCCAGCAGCTGGGGACAGTTGAGCTCCTACAATGAGCAGTTCTTC	CASSWGQLSSYNEQFF
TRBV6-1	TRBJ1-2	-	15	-	TGTGCCAGCAGTCTAACATCGAGTCAGAACTATGGCTACACCTTC	CASSLTSSQNYGYTF
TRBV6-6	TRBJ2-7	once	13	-	TGTGCCAGCAGTCTACGGCCGGGGAACGAGCAGTACTTC	CASSLRPGNEQYF
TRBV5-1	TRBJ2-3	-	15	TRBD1	TGCGCCAGCAGCTTGGGACAGGGCGGCGCAGATACGCAGTATTTT	CASSLGQGGADTQYF
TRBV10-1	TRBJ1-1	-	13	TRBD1	TGCGCCACCTCAAGGGGGCAGAACACTGAAGCTTTCTTT	CATSRGQNTEAFF
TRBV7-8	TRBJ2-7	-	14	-	TGTGCCAGCAGCTTCTGGACCGGAACCTACGAGCAGTACTTC	CASSFWTGTYEQYF
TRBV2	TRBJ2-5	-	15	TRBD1	TGTGCCAGCAGGCGGGACAGGGGCTCCCAAGAGACCCAGTACTTC	CASRRDRGSQETQYF
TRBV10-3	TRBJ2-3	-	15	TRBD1	TGTGCCATCAGTGAGAGGGTGGGACAGGGGGATACGCAGTATTTT	CAISERVGQGDTQYF
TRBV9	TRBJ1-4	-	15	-	TGTGCCAGCAGCGTAGAGTCACGGGGTAGTGAAAAACTGTTTTTT	CASSVESRGSEKLFF
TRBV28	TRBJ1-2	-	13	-	TGTGCCAGCAGTCCTCGGGTCGACGGGGGCTACACCTTC	CASSPRVDGGYTF
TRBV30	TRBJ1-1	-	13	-	TGTGCCTTAAACAGGGAAGGCGGCACTGAAGCTTTCTTT	CALNREGGTEAFF
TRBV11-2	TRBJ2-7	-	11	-	TGTGCCAGCAGCTTTGTCTACGAGCAGTACTTC	CASSFVYEQYF
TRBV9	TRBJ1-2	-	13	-	TGTGCCAGCAGCCCCACGGGGTTCTACGGCTACACCTTC	CASSPTGFYGYTF
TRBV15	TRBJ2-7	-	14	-	TGTGCCACCAGCAGAGAAGGCGGCTCCTACGAGCAGTACTTC	CATSREGGSYEQYF